The text below deals with one T cell receptor beta chain. As yet, its antigen is unknown. The PCR contained 60 Vbeta and 13 Jbeta primers. Study processing details: About 9.9 million of the roughly 77 million unique TCR beta chains counted in a later analysis were shared. This table comes from immunoSEQ multiplex PCR, and its TCRdb copy is limited to in-frame clones, with some not included. V, J and clone size derive from that table, while D and trimming were established from the DNA sequence. The sample includes under 95,000 clones, more than 75% of them seen just once. This sample is part of a study of cytomegalovirus exposure and HLA in healthy donors. Study conclusions and caveats: In a later analysis, compared with equally common non-associated chains, HLA-associated beta chains were more expanded. Later analysis identified 17,000 or so TCR beta sequences associated with HLA alleles, using a false discovery rate threshold of 0.05.

The TCR sequence derives from a man in his thirties or forties in good health and CMV-seropositive. The specimen sequenced was PBMCs.

CDR3 in DNA: TGTGCCAGCAGCTTAGCGCCTCCCGATACGCAGTATTTT. It translates to CASSLAPPDTQYF. The chain employs TRBV7-3 and TRBJ2-3, with D uncertain. The CDR3 contains 13 residues. Germline assignment: CDR1 SGHTA and CDR2 FQGTGA. V dropped 2 bases and J dropped 6 bases, with 9 bases sitting between them.